This record looks at one T cell receptor beta chain sequence and its context. Original processing notes: Amplification of reference gene primers was used by the study to estimate nucleated cell counts. TCRdb's copy holds only in-frame clones and misses some; the assay was immunoSEQ multiplex PCR. The V and J calls and clone size were taken over from that table, and D and trimming were inferred from the DNA. The table lists around 300,000 clones, roughly nine tenths of them singletons. This CDR3 has 13 amino acids. Germline loops: CDR1 SGDLS, CDR2 YYNGEE. Trimming cost V 3 bases and J 4 bases, with 10 bases left between them. This sample was taken from a study of blood T cell repertoires in COVID-19.

The sequenced sample consisted of PBMCs or T cells enriched from blood (not recorded which). The sequence was collected from a woman aged 40 to 50 who had recovered from COVID-19. V usage is TRBV9 and J usage is TRBJ1-1; D perhaps matches TRBD1 (6 bases). CDR3 loop: CASSGRGSTEAFF. CDR3 coding DNA: TGTGCCAGCAGCGGAAGGGGGAGCACTGAAGCTTTCTTT.